This TCR beta chain appears in the sequencing data of a study of monozygotic twins with cystic fibrosis. A word on this clone: As yet, its antigen is unknown.

Regarding the study as a whole: Clonality was generally low (median roughly 0.0095), higher in the most severe patients. J usage was most co-twin-similar in 8 of 16 pairs, V in 13.

TCRdb's table, derived via immunoSEQ multiplex PCR, lists solely in-frame clones and lacks some. The table lists about 24,000 clones, approximately 90% of them singletons. The CDR3 totals 14 residues. V shed 4 bases and J shed 2 bases, with 12 bases lying between them. Germline V CDR1 and CDR2: MNHEY, SMNVEV (reference sequence). The clonotype comes from a girl aged 2-15 years with cystic fibrosis. The sample was blood. This chain uses TRBV27 with TRBJ2-7; TRBD1 is a possible D gene (6 bases). The CDR3 nucleotides are TGTGCCAGCAGTTCCGGACAGACCACCTACGAGCAGTACTTC. Protein product: CASSSGQTTYEQYF.